The 7 T cell receptor beta chains below come from one sample, sequenced in a study of cytomegalovirus exposure and HLA in healthy donors. The PCR used 60 Vbeta and 13 Jbeta primers. The method was immunoSEQ multiplex PCR; TCRdb's version includes in-frame clones alone and lacks a portion of them. The table has 150,000 or so clones, approximately 78% seen once; the top ten hold 0.77%. The sequencing input was PBMCs. Receptors were obtained from a woman under 30 in good health and CMV-seronegative.

This clone appeared once. This chain connects TRBV11-2 to TRBJ2-5; D is unresolved. CDR3 size: 13 residues. Trimming removed 1 base from V and 5 bases from J, with 8 bases in between. CDR1 SGHAT and CDR2 FQNNGV come from the germline V gene. This CDR3 is CASSLVGFETQYF. The DNA for the CDR3 is TGTGCCAGCAGCTTAGTCGGTTTCGAGACCCAGTACTTC.

This chain connects TRBV4-1 to TRBJ2-1, with 10 bases lining up with TRBD2. The CDR3 contains 18 residues. The V gene's germline CDR1 is MGHRA and CDR2 YSYEKL. Unmatched junction bases numbered 16, after V lost 4 bases and J lost 7 bases. CDR3 sequence reads: CASSRKIAGGVYWNEQFF. Written as DNA, the CDR3 is TGCGCCAGCAGCCGAAAAATAGCGGGAGGAGTATATTGGAATGAGCAGTTCTTC.

This clone was detected only once. This chain uses TRBV11-3 with TRBJ2-7; TRBD1 matches 9 bases. There are 13 residues in the CDR3. Germline CDR1 SGHNT, CDR2 YENEEA. V lost 5 bases and J lost 3; bases outside the gene matches: 2. CDR3 protein: CASSRDRVYEQYF. CDR3 bases: TGTGCCAGCAGCCGGGACAGGGTCTACGAGCAGTACTTC.

The chain's CDR3 is CASSGDTGYTF. In DNA form, the CDR3 reads TGTGCCAGCTCCGGGGATACGGGCTACACCTTC. The chain has TRBV28 and TRBJ1-2; D ambiguous. Trimming took off 8 bases at V and 8 bases at J, with 12 bases between the two ends. The germline gives CDR1 MDHEN, CDR2 SYDVKM. The length of the CDR3 is 11 residues.

The chain employs TRBV7-2 and TRBJ1-3; TRBD1 might be the D (6 bases). V was clipped by 5 bases and J by 2 bases, with 13 bases between them. The CDR3 extends over 15 amino acids. The germline V gene encodes CDR1 SGHTA and CDR2 FQGNSA. The CDR3 here is CASSQAGVPGNTIYF. Written as DNA, the CDR3 is TGTGCCAGCAGCCAGGCAGGGGTACCTGGAAACACCATATATTTT.

The rearrangement links TRBV5-1 to TRBJ1-5; D might be TRBD1 (6 bases). CDR1 is SGHRS and CDR2 is YFSETQ in the germline V gene. Between the trimmed V and J ends, which lost 2 bases and 7 bases, there was a span of 10 bases. The CDR3 is 13 residues long. CDR3 region: CASSFGDTQPQHF. CDR3 in DNA: TGCGCCAGCAGCTTCGGGGACACCCAGCCCCAGCATTTT.

The J gene is TRBJ2-1, the V gene TRBV19; no firm D call. Germline CDR1 and CDR2: LNHDA and SQIVND (reference sequence). V was cut by 9 bases and J by 4 bases, with 7 bases left in between. The CDR3 loop spans 11 amino acids. The DNA for the CDR3 is TGTGCCAGCAGGATTTACAATGAGCAGTTCTTC. Amino acids: CASRIYNEQFF.